These 10 T cell receptor beta chains share one sample of origin, sequenced in a study of regulatory T cells in long-lasting Graves disease. Assembly of TCR beta libraries relied on iRepertoire HTBI primers together with Arm-PCR of CDR3 regions. TCRdb re-called the multiplex PCR reads through MiXCR, storing one row per CDR3 protein. The sample consists of about 470,000 distinct CDR3 sequences, about 22% of them appearing once. Time point given: persistent/refractory GD, antithyroid drugs over 5 years with positive TRAb. Construction of the TCR library relied on RNA isolated from PBMCs. This sample comprised peripheral blood mononuclear cells (PBMCs), obtained when the disease was refractory, from a patient treated with antithyroid drugs. The receptor set was obtained from a female donor with Graves disease.

The rearrangement joins TRBV12-3 or TRBV12-4 to TRBJ2-5, with a weak D call TRBD1 (6 bases). The CDR3 is 14 amino acids. V was trimmed by 2 bases and J by 4 bases, leaving 11 bases between them. The CDR3 sequence is CASSLTGPPETQYF. The CDR3 coding sequence is TGTGCCAGCAGTTTAACAGGGCCCCCAGAGACCCAGTACTTC.

This clonotype showed up many times. The chain recombines TRBV12-3 or TRBV12-4 with TRBJ2-5; D could derive from TRBD1 or TRBD2 (5 bases each). This CDR3 comprises 15 residues. V dropped 7 bases and J dropped 5 bases, with 20 bases sitting between them. The CDR3 sequence: CASTTGGWGRETQYF. CDR3 coding DNA: TGTGCCAGCACCACCGGAGGCTGGGGCAGGGAGACCCAGTACTTC.

This clonotype occurred many times. The chain couples TRBV28 to TRBJ1-1; tentatively, D is TRBD1 (5 bases). V dropped 5 bases and J dropped 7 bases, with 14 bases sitting between them. Germline CDR1 and CDR2: MDHEN and SYDVKM. The length of the CDR3 is 13 residues. CDR3 DNA sequence: TGTGCCAGCAGTCTGAGAGTCAGGGTTGAAGCTTTCTTT. Translation gives CASSLRVRVEAFF.

This clonotype was observed a few times. The chain combines TRBV7-9 with TRBJ2-7; 9 positions agree with TRBD2. Losses at the gene ends were 1 base for V and 5 bases for J; bases not matched to a gene: 3. CDR3 length: 14 residues. CDR1 is SEHNR and CDR2 is FQNEAQ in the germline V gene (reference sequence). The CDR3 DNA follows: TGTGCCAGCAGCTTAGTGGGACTAGCCGACGAGCAGTACTTC. Amino acid sequence: CASSLVGLADEQYF.

This clonotype was counted many times. The CDR3 DNA sequence: TGCAGTGCTACCAGGACTAGCGGGGTGGAGACCCAGTACTTC. Protein sequence: CSATRTSGVETQYF. This chain links TRBV20-1 with TRBJ2-5; 12 bases are a match to TRBD2. This CDR3 comprises 14 residues. V shed 4 bases and J 5 bases; nucleotides not matched to a gene: 5. Germline V CDR1 and CDR2: DFQATT, SNEGSKA (reference sequence).

Many counts were recorded for this clonotype. This rearrangement joins TRBV6-1 to TRBJ2-5; 11 nucleotides align to TRBD1. V lost 5 bases, J lost 2 bases, and 10 bases stayed unmatched. Germline V gene lookup returns CDR1 MNHNS and CDR2 SASEGT. This CDR3 region has 17 residues. CDR3: CASSPSRWDRGQETQYF. CDR3 coding DNA: TGTGCCAGCAGTCCTAGCCGATGGGACAGGGGGCAAGAGACCCAGTACTTC.

This clonotype has at least ten counts. V gene TRBV19 combines with J gene TRBJ1-2, with D possibly TRBD1 on 5 matching bases. The CDR3 contains 14 residues. From germline, CDR1 is LNHDA and CDR2 SQIVND (reference sequence). Trimming pared 3 bases from V and 5 bases from J, leaving 13 bases between. This CDR3 reads CASSMGGTLYGYTF. CDR3 DNA: TGTGCCAGTAGTATGGGTGGGACCCTTTATGGCTACACCTTC.

This clonotype was seen at least ten times. The chain joins TRBV11-3 to TRBJ2-7, with TRBD2 matching over 8 bases. CDR1 is SGHNT and CDR2 is YENEEA in the germline V gene. V shed 3 bases and J 5 bases; nucleotides not matched to a gene: 18. The CDR3 has 18 residues. CDR3 nucleotide sequence: TGTGCCAGCAGCTTCTCCTCCTGGGTGGCGGGAGGTAGAAACGAGCAGTACTTC. As protein: CASSFSSWVAGGRNEQYF.

The sample holds many counts of this clonotype. V and J are TRBV7-9 and TRBJ1-5; no clear D. The germline V gene encodes CDR1 SEHNR and CDR2 FQNEAQ (reference sequence). The CDR3 totals 13 residues. V dropped 6 bases and J dropped 1 base, with 7 bases sitting between them. This CDR3 is CASSLLSNQPQHF. In nucleotides, the CDR3 is TGTGCCAGCAGTTTACTGAGCAATCAGCCCCAGCATTTT.

This clonotype was detected a few times. V gene TRBV7-9 combines with J gene TRBJ1-5; D possibly corresponds to TRBD1 (6 bases). CDR1 and CDR2 from the germline V gene are SEHNR and FQNEAQ (reference sequence). The V and J ends lost 5 bases and 7 bases respectively, with 18 bases between them. The CDR3 contains 15 residues. The CDR3 here is CASSPGTSAIQPQHF. Here the CDR3 DNA reads TGTGCCAGCAGCCCTGGGACATCCGCAATCCAGCCCCAGCATTTT. The full variable domain, rest sourced from reference TRBV7-9 and TRBJ1-5, is DTGVSQNPRHKITKRGQNVTFRCDPISEHNRLYWYRQTLGQGPEFLTYFQNEAQLEKSRLLSDRFSAERPKGSFSTLEIQRTEQGDSAMYLCASSPGTSAIQPQHFGDGTRLSIL.